These T cell receptor beta chains were read from a single sample in a study of a mutant IDH1 vaccine in newly diagnosed glioma. Repertoires were generated with immunoSEQ multiplex PCR, while TCRdb's copy carries only in-frame clones and drops some. The sample includes about 92,000 clones, approximately 83% seen only once; the top ten take roughly 7.1%. The specimen was PBMCs, collected from a glioma patient treated with radiotherapy, temozolomide or both. These receptors all come from a woman aged 45 to 65 with glioma. CDR3s leave out the opening cysteine and the closing phenylalanine or tryptophan. Each record gives: V gene, clone size, CDR3 protein. Clone size, where shown, is once, few, many, or a class for clones that have expanded.

V gene: TRBV28
clone size: once
CDR3 protein: ASRTGSRSPLH

V gene: TRBV29-1
clone size: NA
CDR3 protein: SVRGQTNEKLF

V gene: TRBV2
clone size: NA
CDR3 protein: ASSEDLEGEQF

V gene: TRBV10-3
clone size: NA
CDR3 protein: AISESISLTPRGYT

V gene: TRBV30
clone size: NA
CDR3 protein: ATGTGFGTDTQY

V gene: TRBV5-5
clone size: once
CDR3 protein: ASSLQSRDATEKLF

V gene: TRBV4-1
clone size: NA
CDR3 protein: ASSPRTDIAINNQPQH

V gene: TRBV7-9
clone size: NA
CDR3 protein: ASSPGQPNYGYT

V gene: TRBV20-1
clone size: NA
CDR3 protein: SAGSNYGYT

V gene: TRBV7-8
clone size: NA
CDR3 protein: ASSPGQGANEKLF

V gene: TRBV2
clone size: NA
CDR3 protein: ASRGQPLLNTEAF

V gene: TRBV6-6
clone size: NA
CDR3 protein: ASSYEAYEQF

V gene: TRBV14
clone size: few
CDR3 protein: ASSRPGQGVLGYT

V gene: TRBV1
clone size: NA
CDR3 protein: TSSQEMMGIMKKLF

V gene: TRBV7-9
clone size: NA
CDR3 protein: ASSPGRGAETQY

V gene: TRBV5-1
clone size: NA
CDR3 protein: ASSFSGGAETQY

V gene: TRBV5-4
clone size: NA
CDR3 protein: ASSLNRGNTIY

V gene: TRBV6-1
clone size: NA
CDR3 protein: ASLNPTGIPDTQY

V gene: TRBV6-6
clone size: NA
CDR3 protein: ASSLTTWNTEAF

V gene: TRBV5-4
clone size: NA
CDR3 protein: ASSLLDSAYEQY

V gene: TRBV6-1
clone size: once
CDR3 protein: ATVRGVNQPQH

V gene: TRBV21-1
clone size: NA
CDR3 protein: ASCRHRDRTEAF

V gene: TRBV19
clone size: once
CDR3 protein: ASSPARDSKSTDTQY

V gene: TRBV30
clone size: NA
CDR3 protein: AWKVAGEQY

V gene: TRBV7-9
clone size: once
CDR3 protein: ASSSGTGGETQY

V gene: TRBV18
clone size: NA
CDR3 protein: ASSPTGNTEAF

V gene: TRBV15
clone size: NA
CDR3 protein: ATSREEGGYT

V gene: TRBV9
clone size: once
CDR3 protein: ASSAPGAVSYNEQF

V gene: TRBV15
clone size: NA
CDR3 protein: ATSRDRTARVDQPQH

V gene: TRBV29-1
clone size: NA
CDR3 protein: SVGTGVYEQY

V gene: TRBV2
clone size: NA
CDR3 protein: ASSAEVGSGNSPLH

V gene: TRBV27
clone size: NA
CDR3 protein: ASRNRAGGKTGELF

V gene: TRBV7-9
clone size: NA
CDR3 protein: ASSSWAGTGQETQY

V gene: TRBV9
clone size: NA
CDR3 protein: ASSVEGGRGELF

V gene: TRBV2
clone size: NA
CDR3 protein: ASSSLAANTGELF

V gene: TRBV5-6
clone size: NA
CDR3 protein: ASSLGQASGYT

V gene: TRBV9
clone size: NA
CDR3 protein: ASSVMTGKNTEAF